This T cell receptor (beta chain) was recorded in a study of blood T cell repertoires in COVID-19. Across the whole study: COVID-19 samples collected from the United States, Italy and Spain covered acute and convalescent phases. Sample material is recorded as cDNA or gDNA derived from T cells, B-cell-depleted T cells, or PBMCs.

The CDR3 totals 16 residues. Germline V gene data show CDR1 as ENHRY and CDR2 as SYGVKD. V lost 3 bases to trimming and J lost 1 base; unmatched junction nucleotides: 6. Participants had their cohort set by participant-reported clinical history. Under the authors' procedure: By means of reference gene primer amplification, nucleated cell counts were estimated. Generated by immunoSEQ multiplex PCR, the TCRdb table keeps only in-frame clones and is missing some. V and J calls and clone size are copied from that table; D and trimming were computed from the DNA. The repertoire holds about 140,000 clones, with almost 85% as singletons.

The chain links TRBV10-3 to TRBJ1-1; 9 bases agree with TRBD1. The sample comprised PBMCs or T cells enriched from blood (not recorded which). This TCR derives from a woman between 50 and 59 years old with acute COVID-19. The CDR3 nucleotides are TGTGCCATCAGTGACGGGGGGACAGGGCAGAACACTGAAGCTTTCTTT. It encodes CAISDGGTGQNTEAFF.